This TCR beta chain appears in the sequencing data of a study of vaccination and CD4 T cells after COVID-19. Germline-derived CDR1 and CDR2 are SGHDT and YYEEEE. V was trimmed by 0 bases and J by 0 bases, leaving 15 bases between them. This CDR3 is 17 amino acids long. Noted treatment: 10-day PBMC culture with coronavirus spike peptide pools or control peptides (ViraFEST assay). According to the study, CD4+ T cells from the unexposed donor were gathered ahead of the COVID-19 pandemic (2011-2018). More than 1.5 million PBMCs were grown per well alongside about 10 IU/ml IL-2 and 10 ug/ml peptide pools. The study sequenced cultured CD4+ T cell DNA using the Oncomine TCR Beta short-read assay. The template was genomic DNA from cultured CD4+ T cells. MiXCR, run by TCRdb on the PCR reads, gives a single entry per CDR3 protein. The sample holds about 7,300 distinct CDR3 sequences, 35% seen once. Notes on this clonotype: The antigen remains undetermined.

The receptor was isolated from a human donor in good health. The chain links TRBV5-6 to TRBJ1-2; D gene ambiguous. Sequenced material: CD4+ T cells from blood, cultured in vitro. The chain's CDR3 is CASSLGQVPLANYGYTF. As DNA, the CDR3 is TGTGCCAGCAGCTTGGGGCAGGTGCCGCTGGCTAACTATGGCTACACCTTC. Full variable domain (missing parts from reference TRBV5-6 and TRBJ1-2): DAGVTQSPTHLIKTRGQQVTLRCSPKSGHDTVSWYQQALGQGPQFIFQYYEEEERQRGNFPDRFSGHQFPNYSSELNVNALLLGDSALYLCASSLGQVPLANYGYTFGSGTRLTVV.